This TCR beta chain came from a study of T cell repertoires in cytomegalovirus infection. Background on the study: Indicated by public TCR beta signatures were CMV infection and matching HLA type. Findings and caveats of the study: Pooled public TCR beta family frequency picked out CMV carriers with the relevant HLA.

In the case of this clonotype: Its antigen is as yet unknown.

Using its own MiXCR run on the reads, TCRdb lists one record per CDR3 protein. This sample has under 250,000 distinct CDR3 sequences, with about 7% found just once. This TCR was recovered from a human donor in good health (CMV status not recorded). Some clones in this sample may be carry-over from other donors' samples. The sample taken for sequencing was PBMCs.

The CDR3 spells CASSVRNSPLHF. CDR3 nucleotide sequence: TGTGCCAGCAGCGTCAGAAATTCACCCCTCCACTTT. The V gene is TRBV9, the J gene TRBJ1-6; D not resolved. V lost 2 bases, J lost 7 bases, and 4 bases lay in between. Germline lookup yields CDR1 SGDLS and CDR2 YYNGEE. This CDR3 is 12 amino acids long.